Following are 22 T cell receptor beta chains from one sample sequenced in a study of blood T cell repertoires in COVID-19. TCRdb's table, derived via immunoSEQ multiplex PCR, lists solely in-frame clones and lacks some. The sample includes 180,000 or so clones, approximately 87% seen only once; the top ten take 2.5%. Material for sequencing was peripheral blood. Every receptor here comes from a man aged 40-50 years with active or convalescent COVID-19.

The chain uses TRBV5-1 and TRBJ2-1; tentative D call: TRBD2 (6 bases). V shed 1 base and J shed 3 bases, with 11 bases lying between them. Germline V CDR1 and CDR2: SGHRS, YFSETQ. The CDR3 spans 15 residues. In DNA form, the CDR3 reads TGCGCCAGCAGCTTGCTGACTAGTTTCTACAATGAGCAGTTCTTC. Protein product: CASSLLTSFYNEQFF.

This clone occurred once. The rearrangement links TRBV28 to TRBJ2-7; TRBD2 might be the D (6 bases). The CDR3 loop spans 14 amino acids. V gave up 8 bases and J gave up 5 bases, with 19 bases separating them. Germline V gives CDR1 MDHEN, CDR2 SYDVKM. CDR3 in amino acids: CASHFGGRDNEQYF. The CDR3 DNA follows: TGTGCCAGCCACTTTGGAGGGCGAGATAACGAGCAGTACTTC.

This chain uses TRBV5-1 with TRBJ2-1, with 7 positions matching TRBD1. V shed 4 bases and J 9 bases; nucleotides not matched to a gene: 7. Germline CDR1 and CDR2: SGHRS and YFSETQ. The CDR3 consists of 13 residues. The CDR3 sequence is CASSLGQAVEQFF. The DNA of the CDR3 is TGCGCCAGCAGCCTAGGACAGGCTGTTGAGCAGTTCTTC.

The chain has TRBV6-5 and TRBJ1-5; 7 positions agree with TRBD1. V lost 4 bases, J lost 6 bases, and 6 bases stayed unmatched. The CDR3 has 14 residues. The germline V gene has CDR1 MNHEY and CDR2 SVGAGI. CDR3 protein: CASSSQGSGQPQHF. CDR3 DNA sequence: TGTGCCAGCAGTTCACAGGGGTCTGGTCAGCCCCAGCATTTT.

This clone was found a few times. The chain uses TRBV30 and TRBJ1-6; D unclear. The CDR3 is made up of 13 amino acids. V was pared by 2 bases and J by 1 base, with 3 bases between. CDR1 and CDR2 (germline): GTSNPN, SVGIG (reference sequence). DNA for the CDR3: TGTGCCTGGAGTCGGTCCTATAATTCACCCCTCCACTTT. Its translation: CAWSRSYNSPLHF. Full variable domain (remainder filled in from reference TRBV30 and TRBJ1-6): SQTIHQWPATLVQPVGSPLSLECTVEGTSNPNLYWYRQAAGRGLQLLFYSVGIGQISSEVPQNLSASRPQDRQFILSSKKLLLSDSGFYLCAWSRSYNSPLHFGNGTRLTVT.

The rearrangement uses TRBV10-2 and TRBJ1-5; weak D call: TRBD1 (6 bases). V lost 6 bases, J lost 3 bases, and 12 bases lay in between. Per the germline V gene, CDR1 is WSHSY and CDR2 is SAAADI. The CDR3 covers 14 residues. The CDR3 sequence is CASRDRTDNQPQHF. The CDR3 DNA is TGCGCCAGCAGAGATCGGACAGACAATCAGCCCCAGCATTTT.

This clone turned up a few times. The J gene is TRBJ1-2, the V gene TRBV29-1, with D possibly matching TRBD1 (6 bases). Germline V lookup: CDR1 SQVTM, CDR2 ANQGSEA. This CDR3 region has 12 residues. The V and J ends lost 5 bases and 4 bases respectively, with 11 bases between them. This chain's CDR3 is CSVYGGGYGYTF. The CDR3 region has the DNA TGCAGCGTTTATGGGGGCGGCTATGGCTACACCTTC.

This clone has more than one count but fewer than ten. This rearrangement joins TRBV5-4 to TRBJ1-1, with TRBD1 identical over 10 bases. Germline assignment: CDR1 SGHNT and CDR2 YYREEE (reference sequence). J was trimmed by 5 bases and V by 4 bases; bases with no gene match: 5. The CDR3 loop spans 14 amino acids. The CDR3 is CASSPRTGGTEAFF. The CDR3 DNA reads TGTGCCAGCAGCCCAAGGACAGGGGGAACTGAAGCTTTCTTT.

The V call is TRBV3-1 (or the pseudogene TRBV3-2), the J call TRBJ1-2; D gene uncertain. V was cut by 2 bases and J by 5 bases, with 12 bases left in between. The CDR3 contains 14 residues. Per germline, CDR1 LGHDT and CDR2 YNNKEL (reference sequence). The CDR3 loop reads CASSQRDPGYGYTF. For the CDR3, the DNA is TGTGCCAGCAGCCAACGAGACCCGGGGTATGGCTACACCTTC.

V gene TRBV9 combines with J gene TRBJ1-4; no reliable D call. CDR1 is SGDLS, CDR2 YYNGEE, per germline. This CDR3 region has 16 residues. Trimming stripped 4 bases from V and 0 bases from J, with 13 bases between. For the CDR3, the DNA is TGTGCCAGCAGCCCGATGAACGGAGCAACTAATGAAAAACTGTTTTTT. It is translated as CASSPMNGATNEKLFF.

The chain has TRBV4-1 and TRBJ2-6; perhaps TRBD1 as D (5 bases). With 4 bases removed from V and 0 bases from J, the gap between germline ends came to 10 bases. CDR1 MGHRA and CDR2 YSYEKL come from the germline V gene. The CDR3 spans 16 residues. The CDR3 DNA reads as TGCGCCAGCAGCCGTGACAGCAGCTCTGGGGCCAACGTCCTGACTTTC. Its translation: CASSRDSSSGANVLTF.

The CDR3 DNA reads TGCATGTTTCCCAGGGCCACTGAAGCTTTCTTT. Translation: CMFPRATEAFF. V gene TRBV20-1 combines with J gene TRBJ1-1; D perhaps matches TRBD1 (5 bases). Looked up from germline, CDR1 is DFQATT and CDR2 is SNEGSKA (reference sequence). The CDR3 contains 11 residues.

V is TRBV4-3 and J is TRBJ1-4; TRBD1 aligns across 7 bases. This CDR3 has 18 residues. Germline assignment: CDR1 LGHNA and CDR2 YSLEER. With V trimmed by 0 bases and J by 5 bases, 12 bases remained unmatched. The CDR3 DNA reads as TGCGCCAGCAGCCAAGAGGGGAGTAGGACAGGCCTAAATGAAAAACTGTTTTTT. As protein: CASSQEGSRTGLNEKLFF.

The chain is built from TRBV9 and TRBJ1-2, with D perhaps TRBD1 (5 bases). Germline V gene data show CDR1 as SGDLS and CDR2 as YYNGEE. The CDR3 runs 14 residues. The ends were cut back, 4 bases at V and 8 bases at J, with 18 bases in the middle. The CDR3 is CASSPMGRAGGYTF. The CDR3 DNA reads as TGTGCCAGCAGCCCGATGGGCAGGGCGGGAGGCTACACCTTC.

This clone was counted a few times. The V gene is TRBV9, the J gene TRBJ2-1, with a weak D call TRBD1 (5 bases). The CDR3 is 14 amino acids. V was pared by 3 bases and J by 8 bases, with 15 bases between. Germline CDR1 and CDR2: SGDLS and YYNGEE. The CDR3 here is CASSAQPGFDEQFF. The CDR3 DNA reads TGTGCCAGCAGCGCGCAACCAGGGTTCGATGAGCAGTTCTTC. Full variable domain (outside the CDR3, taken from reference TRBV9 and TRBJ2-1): DSGVTQTPKHLITATGQRVTLRCSPRSGDLSVYWYQQSLDQGLQFLIQYYNGEERAKGNILERFSAQQFPDLHSELNLSSLELGDSALYFCASSAQPGFDEQFFGPGTRLTVL.

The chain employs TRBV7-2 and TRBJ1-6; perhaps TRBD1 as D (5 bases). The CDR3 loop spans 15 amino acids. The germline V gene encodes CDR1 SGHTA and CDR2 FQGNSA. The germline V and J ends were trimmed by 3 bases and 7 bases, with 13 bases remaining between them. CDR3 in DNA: TGTGCCAGCAGCTTTCGTTCGGGGGACAATTCACCCCTCCACTTT. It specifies CASSFRSGDNSPLHF.

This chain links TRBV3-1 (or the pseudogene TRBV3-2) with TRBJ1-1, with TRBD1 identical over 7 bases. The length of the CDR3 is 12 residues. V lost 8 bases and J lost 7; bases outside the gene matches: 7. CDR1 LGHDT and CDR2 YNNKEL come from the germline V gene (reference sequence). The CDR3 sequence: CASGGTAIEAFF. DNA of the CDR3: TGTGCCAGCGGCGGGACAGCCATTGAAGCTTTCTTT.

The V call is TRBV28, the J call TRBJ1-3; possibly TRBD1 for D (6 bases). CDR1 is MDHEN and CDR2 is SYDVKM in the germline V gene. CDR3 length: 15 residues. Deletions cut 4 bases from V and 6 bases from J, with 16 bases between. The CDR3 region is CASSSQGKRLNTIYF. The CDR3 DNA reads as TGTGCCAGCAGTTCCCAGGGGAAACGGTTAAACACCATATATTTT.

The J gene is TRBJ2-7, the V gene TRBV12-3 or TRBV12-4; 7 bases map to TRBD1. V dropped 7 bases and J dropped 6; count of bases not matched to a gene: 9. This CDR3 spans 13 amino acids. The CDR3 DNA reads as TGTGCCAGCACTTCGTCAGACAGGGTCGAGCAGTACTTC. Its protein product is CASTSSDRVEQYF.

The CDR3: CASSLERGPSTDTQYF. CDR3 coding DNA: TGTGCCAGCAGTTTAGAGCGGGGGCCCAGCACAGATACGCAGTATTTT. This chain connects TRBV27 to TRBJ2-3; TRBD2 agrees at 8 bases. Germline values: CDR1 MNHEY, CDR2 SMNVEV (reference sequence). The junction had 4 bases not matched to a gene; V was cut back by 2 bases and J by 0 bases. This CDR3 is built from 16 residues.

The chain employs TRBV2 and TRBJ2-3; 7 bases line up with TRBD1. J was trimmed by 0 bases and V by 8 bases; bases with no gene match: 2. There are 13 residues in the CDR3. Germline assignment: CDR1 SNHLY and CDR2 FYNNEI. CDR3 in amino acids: CASEGQSTDTQYF. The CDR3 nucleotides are TGTGCCAGCGAGGGACAGAGCACAGATACGCAGTATTTT.

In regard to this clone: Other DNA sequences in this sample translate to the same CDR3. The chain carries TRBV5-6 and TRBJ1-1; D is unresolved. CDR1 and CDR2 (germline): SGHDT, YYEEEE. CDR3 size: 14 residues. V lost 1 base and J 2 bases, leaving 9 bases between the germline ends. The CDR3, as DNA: TGTGCCAGCAGCTTGTCAGGAGGTAACACTGAAGCTTTCTTT. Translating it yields CASSLSGGNTEAFF.